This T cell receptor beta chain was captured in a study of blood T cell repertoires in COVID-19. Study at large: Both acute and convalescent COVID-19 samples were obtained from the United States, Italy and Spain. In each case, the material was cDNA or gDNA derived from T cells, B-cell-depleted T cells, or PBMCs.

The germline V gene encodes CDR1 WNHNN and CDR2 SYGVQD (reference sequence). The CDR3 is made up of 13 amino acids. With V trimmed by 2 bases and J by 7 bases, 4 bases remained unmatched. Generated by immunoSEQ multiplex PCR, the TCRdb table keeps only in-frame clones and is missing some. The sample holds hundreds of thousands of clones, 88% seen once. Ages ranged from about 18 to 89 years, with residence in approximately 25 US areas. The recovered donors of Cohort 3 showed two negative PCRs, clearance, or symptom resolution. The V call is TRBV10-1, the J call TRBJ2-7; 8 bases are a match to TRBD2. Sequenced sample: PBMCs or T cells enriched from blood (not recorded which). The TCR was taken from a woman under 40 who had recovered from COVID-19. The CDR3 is CASSELAGNEQYF. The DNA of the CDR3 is TGCGCCAGCAGTGAGCTAGCGGGCAATGAGCAGTACTTC.